This entry is about one TCR beta chain. Its cognate antigen is unknown. The CDR3 has 16 residues. In germline, CDR1 is SGHDT, CDR2 YYEEEE. With 1 base removed from V and 3 bases from J, the gap between germline ends came to 13 bases. The time point here: newly diagnosed GD, antithyroid drugs for less than 3 months. There was RNA extracted from PBMCs, and the TCR library was made from it. Patients met American Thyroid Association criteria for Graves' disease. The sample originates from a study of regulatory T cells in long-lasting Graves disease. Findings and limits, study-wide: Among the persistent patients, fewer than 3,000 public clonotypes were shared, more than the 850 to 1,000 shared among new patients.

Both iRepertoire HTBI primers and Arm-PCR of CDR3 regions were used to build the TCR beta libraries. MiXCR was run by TCRdb on the multiplex PCR reads, yielding one entry per CDR3 protein. The sample has 300,000 to 400,000 distinct CDR3 sequences, 16% seen once. These records were also assigned to another study, of T cells in Graves' hyperthyroidism and ophthalmopathy. From that second work: A set of HTBI primers served as the primers for a first-round RT-PCR of the TCR CDR3.

The clonotype originates from a middle-aged man with Graves disease. This specimen was peripheral blood mononuclear cells (PBMCs), taken at new diagnosis, from a patient treated with antithyroid drugs. The chain carries TRBV5-6 and TRBJ2-2; D perhaps matches TRBD1 (5 bases). CDR3 residues: CASSLRKGSYTGELFF. The CDR3 coding sequence is TGTGCCAGCAGCTTGAGGAAGGGGTCATACACCGGGGAGCTGTTTTTT.